A single T cell receptor beta chain is shown here with its context. The specificity of this receptor is unknown. No much larger clonotype is one base removed from it; base qualities were not supplied. This entry is derived from a study of shared clonotypes between healthy human individuals (dated by TCRdb to 2020 to 2021). Study-wide context: The cohort included three men and a couple of women between 18 and 49 years of age. For each donor, three plates each were used for CD4 naive and CD4 memory, two plates were used for CD8 naive, and one plate was used for CD8 memory. The study deeply sequenced blood TCR repertoires of five healthy adults to estimate repertoire size and the extent of clonotype sharing between individuals. Libraries were prepared and TCR repertoires were sequenced by different laboratories using diverse techniques, in order to increase sequencing depth and limit assay-specific biases. Between about 0.8 and 8.9 billion PBMCs per donor were obtained by leukapheresis.

What the study reported, not specific to this receptor: Pairwise subsampling led to the expectation that sequencing depth would affect the degree of clonotype sharing among donors. When several donors were compared, the shared fraction of clonotypes was about 5% for naive CD4, 3.5% for naive CD8, 2% to 2.5% for memory CD4, and 0.35% to 0.4% for memory CD8. Clonotypes shared by all four sorted-subset donors showed higher generation probabilities than non-shared clonotypes. Rarefaction of sorted-subset datasets indicated incomplete sequencing despite the large sequencing depth. Only blood was sampled, and tissue TCR repertoires likely differ from those in blood. Because the study included a small number of donors, the genetic and exposure-history diversity represented was limited. Naive subsets generally had larger estimated clonotype richness than memory subsets.

Healthy HIV-negative adults with no recently reported acute infections or vaccinations were included as donors. Every donor was a Caucasian adult living in Nashville, Tennessee, USA. Magnetic negative selection was used to enrich CD4+ T cells, after which naive cells were positively selected on CD45RA and the negative fraction became the memory subset. Blood was collected by leukapheresis, and PBMCs were isolated by Ficoll-Histopaque density gradient centrifugation and then cryopreserved in liquid nitrogen vapor phase. Purity and quantity of every magnetically sorted T cell population were checked by analytical flow cytometry. From each sorted fraction, genomic DNA was isolated and quantified by UV absorbance on a Nanodrop 2000c. Inclusive of the bounding cysteine and phenylalanine, the CDR3 is 12 residues long. The CDR3 DNA has 36 bases and is translated from base 1. V drops 6 bases and J drops 9 bases, leaving 12 bases in between. CDR1 ENHRY and CDR2 SYGVKD were looked up in the germline V gene.

Using the deep immunoSEQ assay, TCR CDR3 regions were amplified from genomic DNA by multiplex PCR. Genomic DNA extracted from each cell subset was distributed evenly over all wells of several immunoSEQ 96-well plates, and each plate served as one replicate. Each replicate PCR for sorted subsets received roughly 0.2 ug genomic DNA, equal to tens of thousands of T cell genomes. The purified libraries were quantified using a Qubit 3.0 fluorometer, sized with a Bioanalyzer 2100, and then quantified again using the KAPA Library Quantification kit. Every immunoSEQ 96-well plate was sequenced on a separate single-read 150-cycle Illumina NextSeq 550 flow cell. As for how the authors treated the data: Because only junctional sequences without quality scores were contained in the immunoSEQ output, filtering matching that applied to full-length reads could not be performed. To assign V/J genes and CDR3, sequences were annotated against IMGT germline references using PyIR, a Python wrapper for IgBLAST v1.9. Any read was removed if the V/J assignment was weak (E-value above 1e-6), the CDR3 was missing, or the read contained stop codons, out-of-frame junctions, or ambiguous translated residues. V3J clonotypes were defined by identical inferred V gene, J gene, and CDR3 amino acid sequence. The percentage overlap between two repertoires was calculated by dividing the number of shared unique clonotypes by the size of the smaller repertoire. Three approaches were used to assess repertoire richness: RTK rarefaction, the Chao1 estimator, and Recon v2.1 estimates of unobserved clonotypes. OLGA was used to compute generation probabilities for all TCRbeta clonotypes that the gDNA method yielded from several donors. What TCRdb holds here is the immuneACCESS table cut down to in-frame rearrangements. Part of the clones is not present; checked against another copy, under half of the missing clones reflect an unresolved V gene, and the others are unexplained. That table supplies the V and J calls and clone size; D and trimming were determined from the DNA. The sample records 550,000 to 850,000 clones, 74% of which are singletons. Over 1.5% of the sample is taken by the ten largest.

The specimen sequenced was memory CD4+ T cells sorted from blood. The cell subset or site label here, explained by the study, means: CD45RA-negative fraction. Recombination joined TRBV10-3 with TRBJ2-1; TRBD1 could be the D gene, as 6 bases match. This TCR came from a woman aged 25 to 45 in good health. This receptor carries the CDR3 CAISGQSSEQFF. The DNA reads as follows: TGTGCCATCAGCGGACAGTCGAGTGAGCAGTTCTTC.